The rows below give T cell receptor beta chains drawn from one sample of a study of cytomegalovirus exposure and HLA in healthy donors. Sequenced by immunoSEQ multiplex PCR; TCRdb stores in-frame clones only, minus some. The table lists around 100,000 clones, approximately 79% of them singletons, with about 4% in the top ten. Sequencing was carried out using PBMCs. These receptors all come from a middle-aged man in good health and CMV-seropositive. Each CDR3 is given with its conserved first and last residue. Each record gives: clone size, D gene, V gene, J gene, CDR3 protein, CDR3 DNA. A D gene is named only where the DNA matches it firmly. Where a row states a size, it is once, few, many or the class of an expanded clone; other rows omit it.

abundance: NA; d_gene: NA; v_gene: TRBV2; j_gene: TRBJ1-1; CDR3aa: CAQKREQREAFF; CDR3nt: TGTGCCCAAAAGCGGGAACAGCGTGAAGCTTTCTTT
abundance: once; d_gene: TRBD1; v_gene: TRBV28; j_gene: TRBJ1-1; CDR3aa: CASRRWTGDMNTEAFF; CDR3nt: TGTGCCAGCAGACGGTGGACAGGGGATATGAACACTGAAGCTTTCTTT
abundance: NA; d_gene: NA; v_gene: TRBV7-9; j_gene: TRBJ2-7; CDR3aa: CSSSSPRGHEQYF; CDR3nt: TGTTCCAGCAGCTCTCCCAGGGGCCACGAGCAGTACTTC
abundance: NA; d_gene: NA; v_gene: TRBV7-9; j_gene: TRBJ1-5; CDR3aa: CSSSSDRNFKPQHF; CDR3nt: TGTTCCAGCAGCTCGGACAGAAACTTTAAGCCCCAGCATTTT
abundance: once; d_gene: TRBD2; v_gene: TRBV11-2; j_gene: TRBJ2-1; CDR3aa: CASNTASGGYNEQFF; CDR3nt: TGTGCCAGCAACACAGCTAGCGGGGGTTACAATGAGCAGTTCTTC
abundance: NA; d_gene: NA; v_gene: TRBV5-5; j_gene: TRBJ1-5; CDR3aa: CASSPGVVNQPQHF; CDR3nt: TGTGCCAGCAGCCCGGGAGTGGTGAATCAGCCCCAGCATTTT
abundance: NA; d_gene: NA; v_gene: TRBV6-6; j_gene: TRBJ2-1; CDR3aa: CASSDRLVYNEQFF; CDR3nt: TGTGCCAGCAGTGACCGACTAGTCTACAATGAGCAGTTCTTC
abundance: few; d_gene: NA; v_gene: TRBV21-1; j_gene: TRBJ1-3; CDR3aa: CARKDRAGNTIYF; CDR3nt: TGTGCCAGGAAGGACAGGGCTGGAAACACCATATATTTT
abundance: NA; d_gene: TRBD2; v_gene: TRBV7-8; j_gene: TRBJ2-7; CDR3aa: CASSPLEREGHGQYF; CDR3nt: TGTGCCAGCAGCCCGCTTGAGCGGGAGGGCCACGGGCAGTACTTC
abundance: NA; d_gene: NA; v_gene: TRBV13; j_gene: TRBJ2-7; CDR3aa: CASSSKRAPSYEQYF; CDR3nt: TGTGCCAGCAGCTCTAAGCGGGCCCCCTCCTACGAGCAGTACTTC
abundance: NA; d_gene: NA; v_gene: TRBV10-3; j_gene: TRBJ2-2; CDR3aa: CAISGGPGDTGELFF; CDR3nt: TGTGCCATCAGCGGTGGGCCCGGTGACACTGGGGAGCTGTTTTTT
abundance: NA; d_gene: NA; v_gene: TRBV7-9; j_gene: TRBJ1-5; CDR3aa: CASSLGTGNQPQHF; CDR3nt: TGTGCCAGCAGCTTAGGGACAGGCAATCAGCCCCAGCATTTT
abundance: NA; d_gene: NA; v_gene: TRBV11-1; j_gene: TRBJ2-1; CDR3aa: CASSFGEVAPKFF; CDR3nt: TGTGCCAGCAGCTTTGGTGAGGTAGCCCCGAAGTTCTTC
abundance: NA; d_gene: TRBD2; v_gene: TRBV10-3; j_gene: TRBJ2-2; CDR3aa: CAISELGGRATGELFF; CDR3nt: TGTGCCATCAGTGAGTTGGGAGGGAGGGCCACCGGGGAGCTGTTTTTT
abundance: NA; d_gene: TRBD1; v_gene: TRBV13; j_gene: TRBJ2-6; CDR3aa: CASSIRWTGTGANVLTF; CDR3nt: TGTGCCAGCAGCATACGGTGGACAGGGACCGGGGCCAACGTCCTGACTTTC
abundance: NA; d_gene: NA; v_gene: TRBV19; j_gene: TRBJ2-3; CDR3aa: CASNEDSLRRSTQYF; CDR3nt: TGTGCCAGTAACGAGGACTCCCTCCGTCGGAGTACGCAGTATTTT
abundance: once; d_gene: NA; v_gene: TRBV21-1; j_gene: TRBJ2-1; CDR3aa: CASSKGRLAGANEQFF; CDR3nt: TGTGCCAGCAGCAAAGGCCGACTAGCGGGAGCCAATGAGCAGTTCTTC
abundance: NA; d_gene: NA; v_gene: TRBV14; j_gene: TRBJ1-2; CDR3aa: CASSQEFQGSTNYGYTF; CDR3nt: TGTGCCAGCAGCCAAGAATTCCAGGGGTCGACAAACTATGGCTACACCTTC
abundance: NA; d_gene: TRBD2; v_gene: TRBV9; j_gene: TRBJ2-1; CDR3aa: CASSELAGPYNEQFF; CDR3nt: TGTGCCAGCAGCGAACTAGCGGGACCCTACAATGAGCAGTTCTTC
abundance: NA; d_gene: NA; v_gene: TRBV5-1; j_gene: TRBJ2-1; CDR3aa: CASSGKLAESSYNEQFF; CDR3nt: TGCGCCAGCAGCGGAAAACTAGCCGAGAGCTCCTACAATGAGCAGTTCTTC
abundance: NA; d_gene: NA; v_gene: TRBV29-1; j_gene: TRBJ1-2; CDR3aa: CSAWGGDGYTF; CDR3nt: TGCAGCGCCTGGGGGGGGGATGGCTACACCTTC
abundance: NA; d_gene: TRBD2; v_gene: TRBV4-3; j_gene: TRBJ2-7; CDR3aa: CASSLGISGRASEQYF; CDR3nt: TGCGCCAGCAGCCTTGGGATTAGCGGGAGGGCCAGCGAGCAGTACTTC
abundance: NA; d_gene: TRBD2; v_gene: TRBV2; j_gene: TRBJ2-1; CDR3aa: CASIPGLAVNEQFF; CDR3nt: TGTGCCAGCATTCCGGGACTAGCGGTCAATGAGCAGTTCTTC
abundance: once; d_gene: NA; v_gene: TRBV2; j_gene: TRBJ1-4; CDR3aa: CASRTPPRATNEKLFF; CDR3nt: TGTGCCAGCAGGACCCCCCCGAGGGCCACTAATGAAAAACTGTTTTTT
abundance: NA; d_gene: NA; v_gene: TRBV30; j_gene: TRBJ2-5; CDR3aa: CAWSGSRKETQYF; CDR3nt: TGTGCCTGGAGTGGTTCCAGGAAAGAGACCCAGTACTTC
abundance: NA; d_gene: NA; v_gene: TRBV5-6; j_gene: TRBJ2-7; CDR3aa: CASSSYHLLLDYEQYF; CDR3nt: TGTGCCAGCAGCTCCTATCATCTACTACTGGACTACGAGCAGTACTTC
abundance: NA; d_gene: TRBD1; v_gene: TRBV6-1; j_gene: TRBJ2-2; CDR3aa: CASRLVTGDTGELFF; CDR3nt: TGTGCCAGCAGACTCGTGACAGGGGACACCGGGGAGCTGTTTTTT
abundance: NA; d_gene: TRBD1; v_gene: TRBV27; j_gene: TRBJ2-5; CDR3aa: CASSLIQGGQETQYF; CDR3nt: TGTGCCAGCAGTTTAATACAGGGGGGCCAAGAGACCCAGTACTTC
abundance: NA; d_gene: NA; v_gene: TRBV19; j_gene: TRBJ2-2; CDR3aa: CASSQGMNTGELFF; CDR3nt: TGTGCCAGTAGTCAGGGGATGAACACCGGGGAGCTGTTTTTT
abundance: NA; d_gene: TRBD1; v_gene: TRBV18; j_gene: TRBJ1-2; CDR3aa: CASSAPHRDRDNYGYTF; CDR3nt: TGTGCCAGCTCCGCCCCCCACCGGGACAGAGATAACTATGGCTACACCTTC
abundance: few; d_gene: TRBD1; v_gene: TRBV5-1; j_gene: TRBJ2-1; CDR3aa: CASSLTGTGGGEQFF; CDR3nt: TGCGCCAGCAGCTTAACCGGGACAGGGGGAGGTGAGCAGTTCTTC